This T cell receptor (beta chain) was captured by sequencing in a study of T cells after yellow fever vaccination. This clonotype was detected many times. MiXCR, applied by TCRdb to the 5' RACE reads, yields one record per CDR3 protein. Of approximately 260,000 distinct CDR3 sequences detected, roughly 4.8% appear once; the ten largest clones hold around 3.3%. The germline V gene encodes CDR1 SGHRS and CDR2 YFSETQ. The CDR3 runs 14 residues. Trimming removed 2 bases from V and 3 bases from J, with 11 bases in between. The gene calls are TRBV5-1 and TRBJ2-5, with no clear D. The sample in question was CD4+ T cells sorted from PBMCs, obtained on the day of the yellow fever booster vaccination. The receptor's source is a man younger than 35 who received the YFV17D yellow fever vaccine. CDR3 in amino acids: CASSFIARKETQYF. The CDR3 nucleotides are TGCGCCAGCAGCTTCATAGCACGAAAAGAGACCCAGTACTTC. Looking up the rest from reference TRBV5-1 and TRBJ2-5 gives the full variable domain: KAGVTQTPRYLIKTRGQQVTLSCSPISGHRSVSWYQQTPGQGLQFLFEYFSETQRNKGNFPGRFSGRQFSNSRSEMNVSTLELGDSALYLCASSFIARKETQYFGPGTRLLVL.